Presented here are 25 T cell receptor beta chains from one specimen sequenced in a study of post-analysis software for immune sequencing data. Study observations and caveats: The five TRBV segments detected at higher frequency in patients than in controls included TRBV5-6, TRBV5-1 and TRBV20-1.

The authors incorporated unique molecular identifiers into the TCR beta cDNA libraries. MiXCR was run by TCRdb on the PCR reads, yielding one entry per CDR3 protein. The sample carries about 200,000 distinct CDR3 sequences, 29% recorded once. No antigens are known for them. What was sequenced was blood. The source of these receptors is a girl aged 2-17 years with multiple sclerosis.

A few counts support this clonotype. V usage is TRBV27 and J usage is TRBJ2-3, with 8 bases matching TRBD2. V trimming: 7 bases; J trimming: 2 bases; junction bases outside the gene matches: 5. Per the germline V gene, CDR1 is MNHEY and CDR2 is SMNVEV (reference sequence). This CDR3 has 14 amino acids. The chain's CDR3 is CASTSGLATDTQYF. Written as DNA, the CDR3 is TGTGCCAGCACCTCCGGACTAGCCACAGATACGCAGTATTTT.

The rearrangement links TRBV6-1 to TRBJ1-1, with 8 positions matching TRBD1. The CDR3 extends over 15 amino acids. With V trimmed by 4 bases and J by 3 bases, 7 bases remained unmatched. Germline CDR1 is MNHNS and CDR2 is SASEGT. The CDR3, as DNA: TGTGCCAGCAGTGTTAACCAGGGGGCGGACACTGAAGCTTTCTTT. Protein: CASSVNQGADTEAFF.

The chain joins TRBV28 to TRBJ2-3, with 13 positions matching TRBD2. The CDR3 contains 16 residues. Germline V gene lookup returns CDR1 MDHEN and CDR2 SYDVKM. V lost 3 bases and J lost 6; bases outside the gene matches: 6. CDR3 protein: CASSFWTSGSRDTQYF. Here the CDR3 DNA reads TGTGCCAGCAGTTTTTGGACTAGCGGGAGTCGGGATACGCAGTATTTT.

Only a few counts were recorded for this clonotype. The chain combines TRBV20-1 with TRBJ2-1, with 9 positions matching TRBD2. The CDR3 contains 16 residues. Trimming removed 3 bases from V and 4 bases from J; junction bases left unmatched: 10. CDR1 and CDR2 (germline): DFQATT, SNEGSKA (reference sequence). The CDR3 DNA follows: TGCAGTGCTAGTTTGTTTAGCGGGGGCCCATACAATGAGCAGTTCTTC. It translates to CSASLFSGGPYNEQFF.

This clonotype was recorded many times. This chain joins TRBV9 and TRBJ1-4, with 7 bases fitting TRBD1. Germline V lookup: CDR1 SGDLS, CDR2 YYNGEE. V lost 1 base and J lost 6; bases outside the gene matches: 9. This CDR3 has 16 residues. The CDR3 reads CASSVNRGRVDEKLFF. Written as DNA, the CDR3 is TGTGCCAGCAGCGTAAACAGGGGACGGGTAGATGAAAAACTGTTTTTT.

The J gene is TRBJ2-7, the V gene TRBV20-1; 11 positions agree with TRBD2. The CDR3 runs 16 residues. V was clipped by 6 bases and J by 0 bases; unmatched bases: 10. CDR1 and CDR2 from the germline V gene are DFQATT and SNEGSKA (reference sequence). DNA of the CDR3: TGCAGTGCCACGGGGGGAACTAGCGGGAGCTCCTACGAGCAGTACTTC. As protein: CSATGGTSGSSYEQYF.

This clonotype was observed at least ten times. J is TRBJ1-6 and V is TRBV19, with D maybe TRBD1 (5 bases). The CDR3 contains 12 residues. Germline assignment: CDR1 LNHDA and CDR2 SQIVND (reference sequence). Trimming shortened V by 9 bases and J by 14 bases, and 17 bases separated the two germline ends. The CDR3: CARAGRAGALHF. The CDR3 nucleotides read TGTGCCAGAGCAGGGCGGGCAGGAGCCCTCCACTTT.

Many counts were recorded for this clonotype. In nucleotides, the CDR3 is TGTGCCAGCAATTTCATGCAGGGGGCGACCAGTGGCTACACCTTC. It translates to CASNFMQGATSGYTF. The chain is built from TRBV6-1 and TRBJ1-2; 8 positions agree with TRBD1. The germline gives CDR1 MNHNS, CDR2 SASEGT. The CDR3 is 15 residues long. Unmatched junction bases numbered 14, after V lost 7 bases and J lost 7 bases.

This chain uses TRBV18 with TRBJ1-1; D unresolved. CDR1 and CDR2 (germline): KGHSH, LQKENI. This CDR3 contains 13 residues. V gave up 4 bases and J gave up 1 base, with 7 bases separating them. The CDR3 loop reads CASSQWENTEAFF. The CDR3 DNA is TGTGCCAGCTCACAATGGGAGAACACTGAAGCTTTCTTT.

The V call is TRBV27, the J call TRBJ2-7; TRBD1 matches at 9 bases. After removal of 6 bases from V and 0 bases from J, the junction contained 3 bases not matched to a gene. The CDR3 totals 14 residues. The germline gives CDR1 MNHEY, CDR2 SMNVEV (reference sequence). The CDR3 sequence is CASRGTGRSYEQYF. The CDR3 DNA reads TGTGCCAGCAGAGGGACAGGGCGCTCCTACGAGCAGTACTTC.

A remark on this clonotype: Possible read error: a much larger clone is one base away. This chain connects TRBV20-1 to TRBJ2-5; D might be TRBD2 (5 bases). The V gene's germline CDR1 is DFQATT and CDR2 SNEGSKA (reference sequence). This CDR3 contains 15 residues. The CDR3 region is CSTRDPRRDQETQYF. The CDR3 coding sequence is TGCAGTACTAGAGATCCCCGGCGGGACCAAGAGACCCAGTACTTC.

Note on this clonotype: This sequence may be a read error, since a much larger clone differs from it by one base. The rearrangement joins TRBV2 to TRBJ2-1; D possibly corresponds to TRBD2 (5 bases). Gene TRBJ2-7 matches the end of the DNA better, so the J call may be wrong. CDR1 is SNHLY and CDR2 is FYNNEI in the germline V gene. The CDR3 spans 13 residues. The CDR3 nucleotides read TGTGCCAGCAGCCGGGGTGCCTACAATGAGCAGTACTTC. This translates into CASSRGAYNEQYF.

The genes are TRBV20-1 and TRBJ2-1; 9 nucleotides line up with TRBD2. The CDR3 extends over 16 amino acids. Germline V gene sequence: CDR1 DFQATT, CDR2 SNEGSKA (reference sequence). Unmatched junction bases numbered 12, after V lost 0 bases and J lost 9 bases. CDR3 DNA sequence: TGCAGTGCTAGAGATCCTTTAGCGGGAGTTACGCGTGAGCAGTTCTTC. This translates into CSARDPLAGVTREQFF.

CDR3 amino acids: CASSSRGRSGNTIYF. Written as DNA, the CDR3 is TGTGCCAGCAGCTCCAGGGGTCGCTCTGGAAACACCATATATTTT. The gene calls are TRBV7-9 and TRBJ1-3, with D perhaps TRBD1 (6 bases). V lost 4 bases, J lost 0 bases, and 10 bases lay in between. In germline, CDR1 is SEHNR, CDR2 FQNEAQ (reference sequence). This CDR3 region has 15 residues.

Regarding this clonotype: This may stem from a read error, because a much larger clone lies one nucleotide away. V is TRBV28 and J is TRBJ2-7, with D tentatively TRBD1 (5 bases). Germline CDR1 and CDR2: MDHEN and SYDVKM. The CDR3 has 14 amino acids. The CDR3 spells CASSLRGSSHEQYF. In DNA, the CDR3 is TGTGCCAGCAGTTTAAGGGGCAGCTCCCACGAGCAGTACTTC.

This clonotype was seen ten or more times. The chain links TRBV7-2 to TRBJ2-7, with D possibly matching TRBD2 (6 bases). Trimming took 1 base from V and 6 from J, leaving 13 bases between them. There are 14 residues in the CDR3. Germline V gene data show CDR1 as SGHTA and CDR2 as FQGNSA. The CDR3 nucleotides read TGTGCCAGCAGCTTAGGGAGGGCCAGTGGCGAGCAGTACTTC. This codes for CASSLGRASGEQYF.

This clonotype was found a few times. The chain has TRBV5-1 and TRBJ2-5; D uncertain. Germline CDR1 SGHRS, CDR2 YFSETQ. This CDR3 has 12 amino acids. V was cut by 4 bases and J by 4 bases, with 8 bases left in between. The CDR3 region has the DNA TGCGCCAGCAGCCTGACCTTAGAGACCCAGTACTTC. It translates to CASSLTLETQYF.

This clonotype was detected only once. A read error may explain this, as a much larger clone is one base away. The chain is built from TRBV29-1 and TRBJ2-1, with TRBD2 identical over 13 bases. Unmatched junction bases numbered 9, after V lost 7 bases and J lost 0 bases. The CDR3 totals 17 residues. Germline V lookup: CDR1 SQVTM, CDR2 ANQGSEA. The CDR3, as DNA: TGCAGCGCCGGACTAGCGGGGGCCCTAAGCTCCTACAATGAGCAGTTCTTC. Its protein product is CSAGLAGALSSYNEQFF.

This chain connects TRBV2 to TRBJ2-2; TRBD2 might be the D (6 bases). The germline V and J ends were trimmed by 6 bases and 1 base, with 15 bases remaining between them. The CDR3 has 16 amino acids. Germline V gene lookup returns CDR1 SNHLY and CDR2 FYNNEI. The CDR3 bases are TGTGCCAGCAGCGGGAGTCCAAGGGGGAACACCGGGGAGCTGTTTTTT. This translates into CASSGSPRGNTGELFF.

The count of this clonotype is one. This chain links TRBV6-1 with TRBJ2-3, with 9 bases that match TRBD1. Germline V gene lookup returns CDR1 MNHNS and CDR2 SASEGT. This CDR3 is built from 14 residues. J was trimmed by 0 bases and V by 8 bases; bases with no gene match: 3. The CDR3 is CASGTGRSTDTQYF. CDR3 DNA: TGTGCCAGCGGGACAGGGCGTAGCACAGATACGCAGTATTTT.

This clonotype was counted a few times. As DNA, the CDR3 is TGCAGCGCCAGGGGGGACGTGGGTAAACTGTTTTTT. As protein: CSARGDVGKLFF. J is TRBJ1-4 and V is TRBV29-1, with 7 bases that match TRBD1. Germline CDR1 is SQVTM and CDR2 is ANQGSEA. With V trimmed by 7 bases and J by 11 bases, 10 bases remained unmatched. There are 12 residues in the CDR3.

This clonotype has a handful of counts. This chain uses TRBV24-1 with TRBJ1-5; D is ambiguous. This CDR3 has 14 residues. Trimming pared 3 bases from V and 4 bases from J, leaving 9 bases between. Germline-derived CDR1 and CDR2 are KGHDR and SFDVKD. The CDR3 loop is CATSDSRVNQPQHF. The CDR3 DNA reads TGTGCCACCAGTGATAGTAGGGTAAATCAGCCCCAGCATTTT.

CDR3 in DNA: TGCAGCGTTGAGTACAGAATCAATGAGCAGTTCTTC. It codes for CSVEYRINEQFF. The gene calls are TRBV29-1 and TRBJ2-1; D remains ambiguous. CDR3 size: 12 residues. CDR1 and CDR2 from the germline V gene are SQVTM and ANQGSEA. V lost 3 bases and J 6 bases, leaving 9 bases between the germline ends.

This clonotype was counted many times. The chain couples TRBV28 to TRBJ1-2; 7 nucleotides agree with TRBD1. Losses at the gene ends were 3 bases for V and 7 bases for J; bases not matched to a gene: 5. The CDR3 totals 13 residues. Looked up from germline, CDR1 is MDHEN and CDR2 is SYDVKM. The CDR3 loop reads CASSLSTGSGYTF. The CDR3 DNA reads as TGTGCCAGCAGTTTGTCGACAGGGTCTGGCTACACCTTC.

In regard to this clonotype: This clone may be a read error of a much larger clone one base away. V is TRBV6-2 or TRBV6-3 and J is TRBJ1-1; possibly TRBD1 for D (5 bases). Germline loops: CDR1 MNHEY, CDR2 SVGEGT. This CDR3 has 12 residues. Written as DNA, the CDR3 is TGTGCCAGCAGCCACAGGTCCACTGGAGCTTTCTTT. Its protein is CASSHRSTGAFF.